This entry is about one T cell receptor (beta chain). The sample is drawn from a study of blood T cells in healthy people across ages. Sample-barcoded 5' priming and a J-beta primer mix drove a second PCR of roughly 7 to 11 cycles. TCRdb called the 5' RACE reads again in MiXCR, with one record for every CDR3 protein. Here the sample spans around 1,000,000 distinct CDR3 sequences, around 25% being singletons. Losses at the gene ends were 4 bases for V and 11 bases for J; bases not matched to a gene: 10. The germline CDR1 and CDR2 sequences are DFQATT and SNEGSKA (reference sequence). The CDR3 spans 13 residues. The sample also formed part of further work on T cells of mothers and their children.

This clonotype was sampled from a girl aged 2-10 years in good health. Material for sequencing was blood. The rearrangement links TRBV20-1 to TRBJ2-5, with 10 nucleotides matching TRBD1. In DNA form, the CDR3 reads TGCAGTGCTATATGGACAGGGGGTAAAAAGCAGTACTTC. Its translation: CSAIWTGGKKQYF.